A selection of T cell receptor beta chains follows, all from one sample in a study of T cells after yellow fever vaccination. TCRdb fed the 5' RACE reads into MiXCR, producing one record per CDR3 protein. The profile shows around 200,000 distinct CDR3 sequences, 11% of them singletons. The sequenced sample was CD8+ T cells sorted from PBMCs, obtained 15 days after the yellow fever booster vaccination. These receptors were collected from a man aged 18 to 30 who received the YFV17D yellow fever vaccine. Both conserved end residues are part of each CDR3. D genes are given only for firm matches. Size is stated for part of the rows, as once, few or many counts, or as a class when the clone is expanded.

clone size	D gene	V gene	J gene	CDR3 DNA	CDR3 protein
few	.	TRBV20-1	TRBJ2-1	TGCAGTGCTAGAGATGCGACAGTGAATCAGTTCTTC	CSARDATVNQFF
.	.	TRBV6-2/TRBV6-3	TRBJ2-2	TGTGCCAGCAGTCCATCGCCCACCTTGGGAGGGGAGCTGTTTTTT	CASSPSPTLGGELFF
.	.	TRBV7-6	TRBJ2-6	TGTGCCAGCAGCTTAGGCCCGGATGGGGCCAACGTCCTGACTTTC	CASSLGPDGANVLTF
few	.	TRBV11-2	TRBJ2-5	TGTGCCAGCAGCTTAGACCTCCTTCTACCCTCACAAGAGACCCAGTACTTC	CASSLDLLLPSQETQYF
few	TRBD1	TRBV5-1	TRBJ2-3	TGCGCCAGCAGCTCGGCGGGGACAGGGGGCACAGATACGCAGTATTTT	CASSSAGTGGTDTQYF
.	.	TRBV4-1	TRBJ1-6	TGCGCCAGCAGCCAAGATATCGGGCCGGGATCACCCCTCCACTTT	CASSQDIGPGSPLHF
many	.	TRBV4-2	TRBJ2-2	TGTGCCAGCAGCCAAGCATTCCTCCCTGTGGCAGGAGCAACCGGGGAGCTGTTTTTT	CASSQAFLPVAGATGELFF
.	.	TRBV6-1	TRBJ1-4	TGTGCCAGCAGTGAAGCGCATGTGGGGGTTGCAACTAATGAAAAACTGTTTTTT	CASSEAHVGVATNEKLFF
many	.	TRBV4-3	TRBJ2-2	TGCGCCAGCAGCCAAGAATGGAGGCAAGCAGGCACCGGGGAGCTGTTTTTT	CASSQEWRQAGTGELFF
few	.	TRBV4-1	TRBJ1-6	TGCGCCAGCAGCCAAGTGAGGGTGGGTTCACCCCTCCACTTT	CASSQVRVGSPLHF
.	.	TRBV7-9	TRBJ2-3	TGTGCCAGCAGCTCAGTAGATACGCAGTATTTT	CASSSVDTQYF
.	.	TRBV28	TRBJ2-3	TGTGCCAGCAGTCGGACAGACACAGATACGCAGTATTTT	CASSRTDTDTQYF
.	.	TRBV7-2	TRBJ2-6	TGTGCCAGCAGCCCCGACAGTCTTAGGACTGGGGCCAACGTCCTGACTTTC	CASSPDSLRTGANVLTF
.	.	TRBV5-5	TRBJ2-7	TGTGCCAGCAGCGGGGACAACTCACCCCCCTACGAGCAGTACTTC	CASSGDNSPPYEQYF
many	.	TRBV7-8	TRBJ2-1	TGTGCCAGCAGCTTTCCAGGTTACAATGAGCAGTTCTTC	CASSFPGYNEQFF
few	.	TRBV24-1	TRBJ2-6	TGTGCCACCAGTGATGATCCGGGGGCCAACGTCCTGACTTTC	CATSDDPGANVLTF
.	TRBD1	TRBV9	TRBJ2-3	TGTGCCAGCAGCGTAGCTAGGGGGCCTAGCACAGATACGCAGTATTTT	CASSVARGPSTDTQYF
few	.	TRBV5-5	TRBJ1-6	TGTGCCAGCAGCTTGGGACAAGGACGTTCACCCCTCCACTTT	CASSLGQGRSPLHF
few	.	TRBV29-1	TRBJ1-1	TGCAGCGTCGGGGGGCTCGGGACTGAAGCTTTCTTT	CSVGGLGTEAFF
few	.	TRBV11-2	TRBJ1-1	TGTGCCAGCAGCGGCGAGGGCTTTGTGAACACTGAAGCTTTCTTT	CASSGEGFVNTEAFF
.	.	TRBV4-1	TRBJ1-1	TGCGCCAGCAGCCCTAGGGACCTTAACACTGAAGCTTTCTTT	CASSPRDLNTEAFF
few	TRBD1	TRBV7-2	TRBJ2-4	TGTGCCAGCAGCTTAGGGACAGGGGGTAACATTCAGTACTTC	CASSLGTGGNIQYF
few	.	TRBV12-3/TRBV12-4	TRBJ1-2	TGTGCCAGCAGTCCCCAAGGGGGTTCTAACTATGGCTACACCTTC	CASSPQGGSNYGYTF
.	.	TRBV19	TRBJ2-7	TGTGCCAGTAGTACCTATACGGGGAGCTCCTACGAGCAGTACTTC	CASSTYTGSSYEQYF
.	TRBD1	TRBV4-1	TRBJ2-7	TGCGCCAGCAGCCTCGGGACAGGGGGACTCTACGAGCAGTACTTC	CASSLGTGGLYEQYF
.	.	TRBV7-8	TRBJ1-3	TGTGCCAGCAGCTCCTTTCGGGGGGCTGGAAACACCATATATTTT	CASSSFRGAGNTIYF
many	.	TRBV7-3	TRBJ2-1	TGTGCCAGCAGCTTAGGCCCCAGCTCCTACAATGAGCAGTTCTTC	CASSLGPSSYNEQFF
few	TRBD1	TRBV6-2/TRBV6-3	TRBJ1-5	TGTGCCAGCAACCCACAGGACAGGGGGCTTAACAATCAGCCCCAGCATTTT	CASNPQDRGLNNQPQHF
many	.	TRBV7-2	TRBJ2-4	TGTGCCAGCAGCGGAGGCCAGGACCGAAACATTCAGTACTTC	CASSGGQDRNIQYF
many	TRBD1	TRBV7-2	TRBJ2-3	TGTGCCAGCAGCGCCACAGGGGCATATGGGGATACGCAGTATTTT	CASSATGAYGDTQYF
few	TRBD2	TRBV4-3	TRBJ2-1	TGCGCCAGCAGCCAGGGACTAGACTCCTACAATGAGCAGTTCTTC	CASSQGLDSYNEQFF
.	TRBD1	TRBV24-1	TRBJ2-5	TGTGCCACCAGTGTCCCGGACAGGTGGGGCGGAGAGACCCAGTACTTC	CATSVPDRWGGETQYF
few	TRBD2	TRBV7-8	TRBJ2-7	TGTGCCAGCAGCTCACGACTAGCGGGGGCCTACGAGCAGTACTTC	CASSSRLAGAYEQYF
few	.	TRBV5-5	TRBJ2-1	TGTGCCAGCAGCTGGGGGGCCCAAGGAAGCCCCTACAATGAGCAGTTCTTC	CASSWGAQGSPYNEQFF
few	TRBD1	TRBV2	TRBJ1-1	TGTGCCAGCAACAGGGGGCTGTTCACTGAAGCTTTCTTT	CASNRGLFTEAFF
few	TRBD1	TRBV19	TRBJ2-7	TGTGCCAGTAGGCCCGGGACAGGAAGCTCCTACGAGCAGTACTTC	CASRPGTGSSYEQYF
.	TRBD2	TRBV15	TRBJ2-7	TGTGCCACCAGCAGGGGCGGGGGTCCCCTGTACGAGCAGTACTTC	CATSRGGGPLYEQYF
.	.	TRBV27	TRBJ2-1	TGTGCCAGCAGTTTATTGTCGGGACGAAACAATGAGCAGTTCTTC	CASSLLSGRNNEQFF
many	.	TRBV29-1	TRBJ1-2	TGCAGCGTTGAAGACCAGGGGTTTTATGGCTACACCTTC	CSVEDQGFYGYTF
.	.	TRBV4-1	TRBJ1-2	TGCGCCAGCAGCTACCGATTGTCGGACGGCTATGGCTACACCTTC	CASSYRLSDGYGYTF
many	.	TRBV7-9	TRBJ2-7	TGTGCCAGCAGCTTTAGCGGATCCTACGAGCAGTACTTC	CASSFSGSYEQYF
many	.	TRBV20-1	TRBJ2-5	TGCAGTGCTAGAGGATACTCGAAGCAAGAGACCCAGTACTTC	CSARGYSKQETQYF
.	.	TRBV7-9	TRBJ1-1	TGTGCCAGCAGCAAACTCCTTGAAGCTTTCTTT	CASSKLLEAFF
many	.	TRBV10-2	TRBJ2-7	TGCGCCAGCAGTGAGTCCCTATTCGAGCAGTACTTC	CASSESLFEQYF
.	TRBD1	TRBV6-2/TRBV6-3	TRBJ2-7	TGTGCCAGCAGTTCACAGGGGGCACTCGACGAGCAGTACTTC	CASSSQGALDEQYF
.	.	TRBV7-9	TRBJ1-5	TGTGCCAGCAGCTTATCAGAGAATCAGCCCCAGCATTTT	CASSLSENQPQHF
.	.	TRBV2	TRBJ2-3	TGTGCCAGCAGTGAAGCGCTTAGTGGGGGCACAGATACGCAGTATTTT	CASSEALSGGTDTQYF
.	.	TRBV19	TRBJ2-1	TGTGCCAGTAGTCGTGTAGGGGATGAGCAGTTCTTC	CASSRVGDEQFF
few	TRBD2	TRBV7-9	TRBJ2-1	TGTGCCAGCACCTTAGCGGGGGGTCCCTACAATGAGCAGTTCTTC	CASTLAGGPYNEQFF